These 22 T cell receptor beta chains share one sample of origin, sequenced in a study of blood T cell repertoires in COVID-19. Sequenced by immunoSEQ multiplex PCR; TCRdb stores in-frame clones only, minus some. The table shows roughly 100,000 clones, with approximately 80% occurring only once. What was sequenced was peripheral blood. The receptors shown here come from a woman aged 80 or over with acute or convalescent COVID-19.

This clone was seen a single time. CDR3 in amino acids: CSVAPRTGYTEAFF. DNA of the CDR3: TGCAGCGTTGCCCCCCGGACAGGGTACACTGAAGCTTTCTTT. The V and J genes are TRBV29-1 and TRBJ1-1; 8 nucleotides match TRBD1. The CDR3 is 14 residues long. V dropped 4 bases and J dropped 3; count of bases not matched to a gene: 7. CDR1 SQVTM and CDR2 ANQGSEA come from the germline V gene.

The chain employs TRBV7-2 and TRBJ2-3, with a possible D match to TRBD2 (5 bases). Trimming removed 1 base at V and 2 bases at J, with 10 bases between. Germline CDR1 and CDR2: SGHTA and FQGNSA. CDR3 length equals 15 residues. The CDR3 protein is CASSLDSAHTDTQYF. Written as DNA, the CDR3 is TGTGCCAGCAGCTTAGATAGCGCGCACACAGATACGCAGTATTTT.

V gene TRBV3-1 (or the pseudogene TRBV3-2) combines with J gene TRBJ2-1, with TRBD2 matching 8 bases. V was pared by 3 bases and J by 1 base, with 11 bases of the junction left unmatched. The CDR3 consists of 18 residues. Germline V lookup: CDR1 LGHDT, CDR2 YNNKEL (reference sequence). Here the CDR3 reads CASSHKTSGRGSYNEQFF. DNA for the CDR3: TGTGCCAGCAGCCATAAGACGAGCGGGAGAGGGTCCTACAATGAGCAGTTCTTC.

V usage is TRBV28 and J usage is TRBJ2-7; the D gene is possibly TRBD2 (6 bases). This CDR3 spans 17 amino acids. CDR1 is MDHEN and CDR2 is SYDVKM in the germline V gene. V was trimmed by 5 bases and J by 3 bases, leaving 23 bases between them. The CDR3 sequence: CASSQPGLSFRRYEQYF. In nucleotides, the CDR3 is TGTGCCAGCAGTCAACCGGGACTTTCATTTAGGCGCTACGAGCAGTACTTC.

V usage is TRBV15 and J usage is TRBJ2-5; perhaps TRBD2 as D (5 bases). V gave up 0 bases and J gave up 5 bases, with 19 bases separating them. The CDR3 covers 17 residues. Germline V gene lookup returns CDR1 LNHNV and CDR2 YYDKDF (reference sequence). CDR3 amino acids: CATSRDLTGVGVETQYF. The CDR3, as DNA: TGTGCCACCAGCAGAGATCTAACCGGGGTGGGAGTCGAGACCCAGTACTTC.

Turning to this clone: Relative to the germline gene, one junction end is altered; a read error may explain this. This sequence joins TRBV11-2 and TRBJ2-3, with 10 positions matching TRBD1. Germline loops: CDR1 SGHAT, CDR2 FQNNGV. The CDR3 is made up of 15 amino acids. The CDR3 DNA reads as TGTGCCAGCAGCCTAGACAGGGGGCGCGTAGATACGCAGTATTTT. It is translated as CASSLDRGRVDTQYF.

V gene TRBV7-6 combines with J gene TRBJ2-3, with TRBD2 as a possible D gene (6 bases). Germline CDR1 reads SGHVS; CDR2 reads FNYEAQ. V was cut by 5 bases and J by 1 base, with 13 bases left in between. The length of the CDR3 is 15 residues. Here the CDR3 reads CASSPLIAGTDTQYF. CDR3 nucleotide sequence: TGTGCCAGCAGCCCCCTAATAGCGGGCACAGATACGCAGTATTTT.

This rearrangement joins TRBV28 to TRBJ1-4, with 7 nucleotides matching TRBD1. Germline V gene sequence: CDR1 MDHEN, CDR2 SYDVKM. The CDR3 covers 14 residues. With 5 bases clipped from V and 8 bases from J, the junction kept 8 bases outside the gene matches. CDR3 nucleotides: TGTGCCAGCAGTACTACAGGGGATAACGAAAAACTGTTTTTT. Its translation is CASSTTGDNEKLFF.

The chain links TRBV20-1 to TRBJ2-3, with D hard to call. The germline V gene encodes CDR1 DFQATT and CDR2 SNEGSKA (reference sequence). V lost 0 bases, J lost 13 bases, and 11 bases lay in between. The CDR3 extends over 11 amino acids. The CDR3 DNA sequence: TGCAGTGCTAGAGATATAGACAAGGAGTATTTT. Protein: CSARDIDKEYF.

The V and J genes are TRBV10-3 and TRBJ1-2; D is perhaps TRBD1 (5 bases). The V gene's germline CDR1 is ENHRY and CDR2 SYGVKD. The CDR3 has 14 amino acids. Trimming cost V 7 bases and J 5 bases, with 17 bases left between them. In DNA, the CDR3 is TGTGCCATCAATCCGGGGGAAAGTTTGTATGGCTACACCTTC. Translated: CAINPGESLYGYTF.

This rearrangement joins TRBV5-1 to TRBJ2-3; 10 bases fit TRBD2. The CDR3 runs to 17 residues. The ends lost 1 base at V and 3 bases at J; junction bases unmatched: 8. Germline V gives CDR1 SGHRS, CDR2 YFSETQ. For the CDR3, the DNA is TGCGCCAGCAGCTTGCTTAGAGCGGGAGGGCTGACAGATACGCAGTATTTT. It is translated as CASSLLRAGGLTDTQYF.

This chain links TRBV6-5 with TRBJ2-1, with a weak D call TRBD2 (6 bases). CDR1 is MNHEY and CDR2 is SVGAGI in the germline V gene. With 6 bases removed from V and 3 bases from J, the gap between germline ends came to 15 bases. CDR3 length: 15 amino acids. CDR3 sequence reads: CASRTGGASYNEQFF. The DNA for the CDR3 is TGTGCCAGCAGGACGGGCGGGGCGAGCTACAATGAGCAGTTCTTC.

In its sample, this clone was seen a few times. V is TRBV24-1 and J is TRBJ1-1; 10 nucleotides agree with TRBD1. In germline, CDR1 is KGHDR, CDR2 SFDVKD. Germline trimming cut 7 bases from V and 7 bases from J; bases unmatched to any gene: 2. The CDR3 contains 12 residues. CDR3: CATRGQGFEAFF. The CDR3 DNA reads TGTGCCACCAGGGGACAGGGGTTTGAAGCTTTCTTT.

This chain connects TRBV5-1 to TRBJ2-5; 9 positions agree with TRBD2. The CDR3 consists of 16 residues. Per the germline V gene, CDR1 is SGHRS and CDR2 is YFSETQ. J lost 2 bases, V lost 0 bases, and 5 bases had no gene match. The CDR3 loop reads CASSLAPGLAQETQYF. Written as DNA, the CDR3 is TGCGCCAGCAGCTTGGCCCCGGGACTAGCTCAAGAGACCCAGTACTTC. The whole variable domain, remainder taken from reference TRBV5-1 and TRBJ2-5, is KAGVTQTPRYLIKTRGQQVTLSCSPISGHRSVSWYQQTPGQGLQFLFEYFSETQRNKGNFPGRFSGRQFSNSRSEMNVSTLELGDSALYLCASSLAPGLAQETQYFGPGTRLLVL.

The chain recombines TRBV19 with TRBJ2-2; TRBD2 is a possible D gene (5 bases). V lost 4 bases and J 4 bases, leaving 16 bases between the germline ends. CDR3 length equals 16 residues. Germline assignment: CDR1 LNHDA and CDR2 SQIVND (reference sequence). The CDR3 sequence is CASSTVASGTTGELFF. The CDR3 DNA follows: TGTGCCAGTAGTACCGTAGCCAGCGGCACCACCGGGGAGCTGTTTTTT.

V usage is TRBV7-2 and J usage is TRBJ2-1, with TRBD1 matching over 8 bases. V lost 7 bases and J lost 10; bases outside the gene matches: 15. CDR3 length equals 15 residues. Germline V gives CDR1 SGHTA, CDR2 FQGNSA. The CDR3 nucleotides read TGTGCCAGCACCCTGAGGACAGGGCTACGGGGCGAGCAGTTCTTC. Translated, it gives CASTLRTGLRGEQFF. Together with reference TRBV7-2 and TRBJ2-1, the CDR3 gives the full variable domain: GAGVSQSPSNKVTEKGKDVELRCDPISGHTALYWYRQSLGQGLEFLIYFQGNSAPDKSGLPSDRFSAERTGGSVSTLTIQRTQQEDSAVYLCASTLRTGLRGEQFFGPGTRLTVL.

The J gene is TRBJ2-3, the V gene TRBV11-2; 7 bases agree with TRBD1. CDR1 SGHAT and CDR2 FQNNGV come from the germline V gene. V shed 4 bases, J shed 2 bases, and the junction held 6 bases outside the gene matches. There are 15 residues in the CDR3. As DNA, the CDR3 is TGTGCCAGCAGCTCCGGACAGGTTTACACAGATACGCAGTATTTT. Translation: CASSSGQVYTDTQYF.

V gene TRBV24-1 combines with J gene TRBJ2-2; TRBD1 is a possible D gene (6 bases). The germline V gene encodes CDR1 KGHDR and CDR2 SFDVKD. The CDR3 is 16 residues long. Trimming took off 0 bases at V and 2 bases at J, with 9 bases between the two ends. CDR3 nucleotides: TGTGCCACCAGTGATTTGAGGGGGTTCAACACCGGGGAGCTGTTTTTT. Translation gives CATSDLRGFNTGELFF.

The chain uses TRBV10-3 and TRBJ2-7; TRBD2 agrees at 14 bases. Germline assignment: CDR1 ENHRY and CDR2 SYGVKD. The ends lost 10 bases at V and 2 bases at J; junction bases unmatched: 7. The CDR3 runs 15 residues. Written as DNA, the CDR3 is TGTGCCACCGGACTAGCGGGAGGATCCCCCTACGAGCAGTACTTC. Encoded protein: CATGLAGGSPYEQYF.

The rearrangement links TRBV10-3 to TRBJ2-3; unclear D gene. The CDR3 consists of 12 residues. Germline values: CDR1 ENHRY, CDR2 SYGVKD. Trimming removed 2 bases at V and 6 bases at J, with 6 bases between. Here the CDR3 reads CAISELGDTQYF. The CDR3 region has the DNA TGTGCCATCAGTGAGCTGGGCGATACGCAGTATTTT.

Note on this clone: At one end, the junction sequence differs from germline, possibly due to a read error. The chain couples TRBV6-1 to TRBJ1-5; no reliable D call. Germline assignment: CDR1 MNHNS and CDR2 SASEGT. The CDR3 loop spans 12 amino acids. CDR3 nucleotides: TGTACCAGCAGTGACGGCAATCAGCCCCAGCATTTT. This gives the protein CTSSDGNQPQHF.

This clone came up once. V gene TRBV28 combines with J gene TRBJ1-2, with TRBD1 as a possible D gene (6 bases). Trimming removed 4 bases from V and 2 bases from J, with 11 bases in between. The CDR3 is made up of 14 amino acids. Germline CDR1 and CDR2: MDHEN and SYDVKM. CDR3 protein: CASSYRASNYGYTF. CDR3 nucleotides: TGTGCCAGCAGTTACAGGGCTTCCAACTATGGCTACACCTTC.